This is a list of T cell receptor beta chains from one sample in a study of T cell responses to AZD1222 COVID-19 vaccine. TCRdb's table, derived via immunoSEQ multiplex PCR, lists solely in-frame clones and lacks some. The profile shows around 80,000 clones, 70% to 90% of them singletons. The material was peripheral blood, obtained 28 days after the second AZD1222 dose. The receptor source for this set is an adult who received the AZD1222 COVID-19 vaccine. CDR3s include the opening cysteine and the closing phenylalanine or tryptophan. D genes are given only for firm matches. A row's size may be missing; if present it is once, few, many or a size class.

>TRBV7-9|TRBJ2-7|few|-
CASSAPGTPIYEQYF
TGTGCCAGCAGCGCACCGGGGACTCCCATATACGAGCAGTACTTC
>TRBV7-9|TRBJ1-1|-|-
CASSRDGNTEAFF
TGTGCCAGCAGCCGGGACGGAAACACTGAAGCTTTCTTT
>TRBV5-4|TRBJ2-3|-|TRBD2
CASSLTKLAASTDTQYF
TGTGCCAGCAGCTTGACGAAACTAGCGGCTAGCACAGATACGCAGTATTTT
>TRBV9|TRBJ2-5|once|-
CASSTRPEETQYF
TGTGCCAGCAGCACCCGACCGGAAGAGACCCAGTACTTC
>TRBV30|TRBJ1-5|many|-
CAWSGDSNQPQHF
TGTGCCTGGAGCGGGGATAGCAATCAGCCCCAGCATTTT
>TRBV7-7|TRBJ1-3|-|-
CASSNGDGNTIYF
TGTGCTAGCAGCAATGGCGATGGAAACACCATATATTTT
>TRBV27|TRBJ1-4|-|TRBD1
CASSFGRRTGNPQNEKLFF
TGTGCCAGCAGTTTTGGTCGGAGGACAGGGAACCCACAAAATGAAAAACTGTTTTTT
>TRBV6-5|TRBJ2-7|-|-
CASRRGTAKDYEQYF
TGTGCCAGCAGACGGGGGACAGCCAAAGACTACGAGCAGTACTTC
>TRBV6-2/TRBV6-3|TRBJ2-7|-|-
CASTPSAPSYEQYF
TGTGCCAGCACCCCAAGCGCGCCGTCCTACGAGCAGTACTTC
>TRBV7-8|TRBJ2-2|-|-
CASSLASSTLTGELFF
TGTGCCAGCAGCTTAGCGAGTAGTACATTAACCGGGGAGCTGTTTTTT
>TRBV18|TRBJ2-7|-|TRBD2
CASSRGERETYEQYF
TGTGCCAGCTCCCGGGGGGAGCGGGAGACCTACGAGCAGTACTTC
>TRBV6-6|TRBJ2-7|-|TRBD2
CASSPGLAPGRSYEQYF
TGTGCCAGCAGTCCTGGACTAGCGCCTGGTCGGTCCTACGAGCAGTACTTC
>TRBV4-1|TRBJ1-2|-|TRBD1
CASSQDGGTGAVGYTF
TGCGCCAGCAGCCAAGATGGCGGGACAGGGGCGGTAGGCTACACCTTC
>TRBV7-2|TRBJ1-1|-|-
CASSVGLMNTEAFF
TGTGCCAGCAGCGTGGGACTGATGAACACTGAAGCTTTCTTT
>TRBV27|TRBJ1-1|-|-
CASSLRLVRNTEAFF
TGTGCCAGCAGTTTACGACTGGTTCGTAACACTGAAGCTTTCTTT
>TRBV2|TRBJ2-7|-|-
CASSETFYEQYF
TGTGCCAGCAGTGAAACCTTTTACGAGCAGTACTTC
>TRBV5-6|TRBJ1-1|once|-
CASSLPGVNTEAFF
TGTGCCAGCAGCTTGCCCGGGGTGAACACTGAAGCTTTCTTT
>TRBV5-4|TRBJ2-5|few|-
CASSLGPGTSQETQYF
TGTGCCAGCAGCTTGGGACCAGGGACCTCCCAAGAGACCCAGTACTTC
>TRBV7-2|TRBJ2-7|-|TRBD2
CASTWGGRALGGEQYF
TGTGCCAGCACCTGGGGCGGGAGGGCCCTCGGAGGGGAGCAGTACTTC
>TRBV6-5|TRBJ1-1|-|-
CASSSIFKNTEAFF
TGTGCCAGCAGCTCCATCTTCAAGAACACTGAAGCTTTCTTT
>TRBV6-4|TRBJ2-1|-|TRBD2
CASSDGAGGQSQFF
TGTGCCAGCAGTGACGGAGCGGGAGGGCAAAGCCAGTTCTTC
>TRBV9|TRBJ1-6|-|TRBD1
CASGRLGGTDNSPLHF
TGTGCCAGCGGCCGATTGGGGGGGACAGATAATTCACCCCTCCACTTT
>TRBV29-1|TRBJ2-1|few|TRBD2
CSASGSEGSYNEQFF
TGCAGCGCGAGCGGGAGTGAGGGGTCCTACAATGAGCAGTTCTTC
>TRBV18|TRBJ2-5|once|TRBD1
CASSRSGTGVQETQYF
TGTGCCAGCTCGCGGTCCGGGACAGGGGTCCAAGAGACCCAGTACTTC
>TRBV9|TRBJ1-1|-|-
CASSVLSGLENTEAFF
TGTGCCAGCAGCGTACTGTCAGGGTTGGAGAACACTGAAGCTTTCTTT
>TRBV6-6|TRBJ2-7|-|TRBD2
CASSPPGVAGSYEQYF
TGTGCCAGCAGCCCTCCTGGGGTAGCGGGGTCCTACGAGCAGTACTTC
>TRBV9|TRBJ2-1|-|TRBD2
CASSVGSLAGVNEQFF
TGTGCCAGCAGCGTAGGTAGCTTAGCGGGAGTTAATGAGCAGTTCTTC
>TRBV18|TRBJ2-7|-|TRBD2
CASSPFTGTTSYEQYF
TGTGCCAGCTCACCTTTTACCGGGACTACCTCCTACGAGCAGTACTTC
>TRBV10-1|TRBJ1-1|-|-
CASREAVNTEAFF
TGCGCCAGCCGCGAGGCAGTGAACACTGAAGCTTTCTTT
>TRBV5-1|TRBJ2-1|few|TRBD1
CASSFVGQGSNEQFF
TGCGCCAGCAGCTTCGTCGGACAGGGGTCAAATGAGCAGTTCTTC
>TRBV19|TRBJ2-7|once|TRBD2
CASSIVGAGVGYEQYF
TGTGCCAGTAGTATAGTCGGAGCGGGAGTTGGCTACGAGCAGTACTTC
>TRBV7-9|TRBJ2-3|-|TRBD1
CASSSIDRGTDTQYF
TGTGCCAGCAGCTCGATTGACAGGGGTACAGATACGCAGTATTTT
>TRBV19|TRBJ1-5|-|-
CASSIGGSLGNQPQHF
TGTGCCAGTAGTATTGGGGGCTCTCTGGGCAATCAGCCCCAGCATTTT
>TRBV6-5|TRBJ1-1|-|-
CASSYSTAMNTEAFF
TGTGCCAGCAGTTACTCGACGGCTATGAACACTGAAGCTTTCTTT
>TRBV25-1|TRBJ2-7|-|-
CASSEGFEQYF
TGTGCCAGCAGTGAAGGGTTTGAGCAGTACTTC
>TRBV10-3|TRBJ2-1|-|-
CAISDGAGDNEQFF
TGTGCCATCAGTGACGGGGCAGGGGACAATGAGCAGTTCTTC
>TRBV7-6|TRBJ1-5|-|-
CASSLGNQPQHF
TGTGCCAGCAGCTTAGGCAATCAGCCCCAGCATTTT
>TRBV29-1|TRBJ2-5|-|-
CSVESAGETQYF
TGCAGCGTTGAATCGGCGGGAGAGACCCAGTACTTC
>TRBV6-5|TRBJ1-5|-|-
CASRPDGGGQPQHF
TGTGCCAGCCGGCCGGACGGGGGCGGTCAGCCCCAGCATTTT
>TRBV5-4|TRBJ2-7|few|TRBD2
CASSDGTSGRRGLYEQYF
TGTGCCAGCAGTGACGGGACTAGCGGAAGGCGAGGCCTCTACGAGCAGTACTTC
>TRBV6-5|TRBJ1-2|-|TRBD1
CASSYGGTDLYGYTF
TGTGCCAGCAGTTACGGGGGGACAGACCTTTATGGCTACACCTTC
>TRBV5-4|TRBJ2-1|few|-
CASRTAGGRYNEQFF
TGTGCCAGCAGAACGGCCGGGGGCAGATACAATGAGCAGTTCTTC
>TRBV28|TRBJ1-3|-|-
CASSLRDFGNTIYF
TGTGCCAGCAGTTTAAGGGATTTTGGAAACACCATATATTTT
>TRBV6-5|TRBJ1-2|-|-
CASSYSNSNYGYTF
TGTGCCAGCAGTTACTCGAACAGTAACTATGGCTACACCTTC
>TRBV10-3|TRBJ1-2|few|-
CAISERANYGYTF
TGTGCCATCAGTGAAAGAGCTAACTATGGCTACACCTTC
>TRBV2|TRBJ1-5|-|-
CASSGGGRSNQPQHF
TGTGCCAGCAGTGGGGGTGGTCGCAGCAATCAGCCCCAGCATTTT
>TRBV10-3|TRBJ1-1|-|-
CAITKGSGTEAFF
TGTGCCATCACGAAGGGTAGCGGCACTGAAGCTTTCTTT
>TRBV5-1|TRBJ1-6|-|-
CASSPRQSSYNSPLHF
TGCGCCAGCAGCCCGAGACAGAGCTCCTATAATTCACCCCTCCACTTT
>TRBV19|TRBJ2-3|-|TRBD2
CASSMLGGRLAGAHTQYF
TGTGCCAGTAGTATGTTGGGCGGTCGGCTAGCGGGAGCGCATACGCAGTATTTT
>TRBV6-5|TRBJ1-2|-|-
CASSSSGMGYYGYTF
TGTGCCAGCAGTTCCTCAGGGATGGGTTACTATGGCTACACCTTC
>TRBV7-2|TRBJ2-3|-|-
CASSLGASTDTQYF
TGTGCCAGCAGCTTAGGGGCTAGCACAGATACGCAGTATTTT
>TRBV6-2/TRBV6-3|TRBJ1-2|-|-
CASSYLTDYGYTF
TGTGCCAGCAGTTACCTGACGGACTATGGCTACACCTTC
>TRBV10-3|TRBJ2-7|-|TRBD1
CATRRGQGTHTYEQYF
TGTGCCACCCGACGGGGACAGGGTACCCACACCTACGAGCAGTACTTC
>TRBV4-1|TRBJ2-5|-|TRBD1
CASSPEPGTGKETQYF
TGCGCCAGCAGCCCTGAACCCGGGACAGGGAAGGAGACCCAGTACTTC
>TRBV7-2|TRBJ2-2|-|-
CASSSPRGGGSTGELFF
TGTGCCAGCAGCTCCCCTCGAGGGGGAGGGAGTACCGGGGAGCTGTTTTTT
>TRBV29-1|TRBJ1-1|-|-
CSVRQSGNTEAFF
TGCAGCGTTCGACAGTCTGGGAACACTGAAGCTTTCTTT
>TRBV3-1/TRBV3-2|TRBJ2-5|-|TRBD2
CASSQDHASGGETQYF
TGTGCCAGCAGCCAAGATCATGCTAGCGGGGGGGAGACCCAGTACTTC